This entry is about one T cell receptor (beta chain). The antigen is not known. The data derive from a study of PD-1 blockade in classical Hodgkin lymphoma. Findings and caveats of the study: Repertoire differences have undefined causes, possibly disease activity or prior therapy. Newly diagnosed patients were reported to start with lower TCR diversity than healthy donors.

From germline, CDR1 is KGHSH and CDR2 LQKENI. V lost 1 base, J lost 3 bases, and 18 bases lay in between. The CDR3 spans 17 residues. Time point here: newly diagnosed, previously untreated cHL patient sample. Purified CD4+ T cells were obtained from thawed PBMCs through magnetic negative selection. The authors compared against newly diagnosed, untreated classical Hodgkin lymphoma PBMCs. TCRdb's table, derived via immunoSEQ multiplex PCR, lists solely in-frame clones and lacks some. Of approximately 20,000 clones in the sample, 89% are singletons; the top ten hold roughly 0.27%. This TCR was recovered from a human donor with classical Hodgkin lymphoma. The V gene is TRBV18, the J gene TRBJ1-1, with D possibly matching TRBD1 (5 bases). Sequenced input: CD4+ T cells from blood. CDR3 sequence (DNA): TGTGCCAGCTCACCACTGAGAAGGCGGGGCGCGGACACTGAAGCTTTCTTT. This translates into CASSPLRRRGADTEAFF.